This TCR beta chain emerged from a study of tumor-infiltrating lymphocytes in primary liver carcinoma. Co-extraction of RNA and DNA was performed on roughly 17-32 mg of unsorted bulk tissue. Every patient had chronic HBV infection and was treatment-naive. The V and J ends lost 4 bases and 5 bases respectively, with 15 bases between them. The CDR3 contains 15 residues. Germline V gene lookup returns CDR1 LNHDA and CDR2 SQIVND (reference sequence). To note about this clonotype: Its antigen remains unknown.

General study findings and limits: Only about 7.5-24% of top clones appeared in all five tumor regions.

Starting material of about 480 ng total RNA yielded TCR beta cDNA via a constant-region primer. Investigators got TCR beta libraries out of three nested multiplex PCR rounds, done with slightly modified ARM-PCR. Forward primers for TRBV1-TRBV30 and a C-beta reverse primer served the first two PCR rounds, at approximately 10 cycles each. TCRdb used MiXCR to reprocess the multiplex PCR reads, holding one entry per CDR3 protein. The sample has some 64,000 distinct CDR3 sequences, about three quarters seen once; the top ten hold approximately 37%. This TCR came from a man aged 40-49 years with primary liver carcinoma and hepatitis B virus infection. Input material: liver tumor tissue from sampling region 4. Subset given: tumor region T4, right-lateral pole. The chain links TRBV19 to TRBJ1-5; maybe TRBD1 (5 bases). The DNA of the CDR3 is TGTGCCAGTAGTAAGACCCCGGGGGTGTATCAGCCCCAGCATTTT. Translated, it gives CASSKTPGVYQPQHF.